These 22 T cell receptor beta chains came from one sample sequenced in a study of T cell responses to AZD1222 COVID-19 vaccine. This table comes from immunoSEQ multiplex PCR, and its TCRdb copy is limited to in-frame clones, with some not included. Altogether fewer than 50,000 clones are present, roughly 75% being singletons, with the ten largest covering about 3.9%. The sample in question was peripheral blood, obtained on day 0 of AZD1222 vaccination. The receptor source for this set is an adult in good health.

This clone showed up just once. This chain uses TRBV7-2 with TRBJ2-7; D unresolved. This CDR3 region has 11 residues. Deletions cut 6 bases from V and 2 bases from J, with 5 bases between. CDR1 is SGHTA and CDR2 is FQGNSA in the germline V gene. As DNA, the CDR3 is TGTGCCAGCAGTAGGGCCTACGAGCAGTACTTC. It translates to CASSRAYEQYF. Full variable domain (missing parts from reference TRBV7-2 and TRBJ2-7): GAGVSQSPSNKVTEKGKDVELRCDPISGHTALYWYRQSLGQGLEFLIYFQGNSAPDKSGLPSDRFSAERTGGSVSTLTIQRTQQEDSAVYLCASSRAYEQYFGPGTRLTVT.

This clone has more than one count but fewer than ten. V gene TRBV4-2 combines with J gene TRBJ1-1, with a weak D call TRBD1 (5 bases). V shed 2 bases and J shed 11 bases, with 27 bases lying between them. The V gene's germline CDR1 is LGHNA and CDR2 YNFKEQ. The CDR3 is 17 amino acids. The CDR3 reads CASSQNILGGRGAEAFF. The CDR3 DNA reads TGTGCCAGCAGCCAAAATATCCTGGGTGGTCGGGGCGCGGAGGCTTTCTTT.

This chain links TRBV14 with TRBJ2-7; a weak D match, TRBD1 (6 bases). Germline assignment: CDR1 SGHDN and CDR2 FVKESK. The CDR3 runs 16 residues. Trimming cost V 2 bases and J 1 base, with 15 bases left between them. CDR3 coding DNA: TGTGCCAGCAGCCAATTGGGAAACGGACAGTCCTACGAGCAGTACTTC. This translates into CASSQLGNGQSYEQYF.

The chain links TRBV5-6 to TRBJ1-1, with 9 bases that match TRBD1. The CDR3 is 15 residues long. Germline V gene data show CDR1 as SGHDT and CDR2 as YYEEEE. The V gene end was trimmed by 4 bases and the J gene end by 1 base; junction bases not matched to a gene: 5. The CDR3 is CASSNSGQGNTEAFF. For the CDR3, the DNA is TGTGCCAGCAGCAACTCGGGACAGGGGAACACTGAAGCTTTCTTT.

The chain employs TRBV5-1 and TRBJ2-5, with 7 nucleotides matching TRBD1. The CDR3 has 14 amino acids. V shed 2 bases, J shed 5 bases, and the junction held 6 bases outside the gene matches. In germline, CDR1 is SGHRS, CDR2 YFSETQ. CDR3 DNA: TGCGCCAGCAGCTTTACAGGGGCCCGGGAGACCCAGTACTTC. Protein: CASSFTGARETQYF.

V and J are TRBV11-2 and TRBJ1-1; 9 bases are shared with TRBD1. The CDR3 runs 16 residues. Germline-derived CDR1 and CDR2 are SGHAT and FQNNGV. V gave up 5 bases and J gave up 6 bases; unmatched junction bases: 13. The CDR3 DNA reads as TGTGCCAGCAGCCCCGGGACAGGGCGAAGAATGGCTGAAGCTTTCTTT. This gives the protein CASSPGTGRRMAEAFF.

This CDR3 reads CASSLGGISGSPLHF. The CDR3 DNA follows: TGCGCCAGCAGCTTGGGGGGCATCAGTGGTTCACCCCTCCACTTT. The chain carries TRBV5-1 and TRBJ1-6; weak D call: TRBD1 (5 bases). Germline V gene lookup returns CDR1 SGHRS and CDR2 YFSETQ. V dropped 0 bases and J dropped 9 bases, with 13 bases sitting between them. The CDR3 covers 15 residues.

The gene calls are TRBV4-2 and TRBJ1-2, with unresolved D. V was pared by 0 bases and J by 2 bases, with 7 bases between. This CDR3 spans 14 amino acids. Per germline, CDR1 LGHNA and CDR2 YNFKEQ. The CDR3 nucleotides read TGTGCCAGCAGCCAAGAATCACAGAACTATGGCTACACCTTC. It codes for CASSQESQNYGYTF.

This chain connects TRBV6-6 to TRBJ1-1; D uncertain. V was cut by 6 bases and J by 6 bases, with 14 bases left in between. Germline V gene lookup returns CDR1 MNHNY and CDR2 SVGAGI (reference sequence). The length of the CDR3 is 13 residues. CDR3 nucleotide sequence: TGTGCCAGCAGCTCGACCCCAAGTTCTGAAGCTTTCTTT. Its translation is CASSSTPSSEAFF.

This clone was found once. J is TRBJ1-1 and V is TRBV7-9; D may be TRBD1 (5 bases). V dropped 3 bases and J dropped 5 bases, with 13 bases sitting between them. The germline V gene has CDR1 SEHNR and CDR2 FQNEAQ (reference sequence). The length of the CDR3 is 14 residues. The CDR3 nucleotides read TGTGCCAGCAGCTTCCGGTCGGGGGGAACTGAAGCTTTCTTT. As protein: CASSFRSGGTEAFF.

For the CDR3, the DNA is TGCAGTGCTAGTCGGGGATATGAGCAGTTCTTC. Translated: CSASRGYEQFF. The chain combines TRBV20-1 with TRBJ2-1, with D possibly matching TRBD2 (5 bases). V shed 3 bases and J shed 8 bases, with 8 bases lying between them. The CDR3 has 11 amino acids. CDR1 and CDR2 (germline): DFQATT, SNEGSKA (reference sequence).

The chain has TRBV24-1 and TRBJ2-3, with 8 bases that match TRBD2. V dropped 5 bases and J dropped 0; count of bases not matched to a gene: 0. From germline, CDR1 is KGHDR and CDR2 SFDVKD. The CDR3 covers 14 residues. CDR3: CATSVAGSTDTQYF. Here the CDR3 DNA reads TGTGCCACCAGTGTAGCGGGGAGCACAGATACGCAGTATTTT.

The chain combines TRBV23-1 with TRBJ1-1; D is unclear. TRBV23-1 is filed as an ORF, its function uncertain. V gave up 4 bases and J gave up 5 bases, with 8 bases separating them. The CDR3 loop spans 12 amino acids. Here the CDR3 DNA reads TGCGCCAGCAGTCGGGGAACGACTGAAGCTTTCTTT. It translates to CASSRGTTEAFF.

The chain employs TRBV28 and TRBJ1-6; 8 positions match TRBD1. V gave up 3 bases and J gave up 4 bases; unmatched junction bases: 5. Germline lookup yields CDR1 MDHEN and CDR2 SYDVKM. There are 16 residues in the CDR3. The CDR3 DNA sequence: TGTGCCAGCAGTTTTGGGACAGGTCCGTATAATTCACCCCTCCACTTT. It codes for CASSFGTGPYNSPLHF.

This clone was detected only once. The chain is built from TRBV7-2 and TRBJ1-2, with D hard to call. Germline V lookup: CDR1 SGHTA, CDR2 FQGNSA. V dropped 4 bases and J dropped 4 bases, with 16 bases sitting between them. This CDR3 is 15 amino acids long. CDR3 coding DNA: TGTGCCAGCAGCTCCCAAACCGGGATCGGCTATGGCTACACCTTC. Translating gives CASSSQTGIGYGYTF. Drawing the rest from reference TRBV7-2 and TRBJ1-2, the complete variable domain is GAGVSQSPSNKVTEKGKDVELRCDPISGHTALYWYRQSLGQGLEFLIYFQGNSAPDKSGLPSDRFSAERTGGSVSTLTIQRTQQEDSAVYLCASSSQTGIGYGYTFGSGTRLTVV.

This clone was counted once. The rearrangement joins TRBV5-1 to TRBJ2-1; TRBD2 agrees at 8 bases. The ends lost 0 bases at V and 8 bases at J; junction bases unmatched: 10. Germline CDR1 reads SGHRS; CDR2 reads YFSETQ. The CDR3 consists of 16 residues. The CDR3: CASSLEVAGGMDEQFF. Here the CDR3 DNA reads TGCGCCAGCAGCTTGGAGGTCGCGGGGGGAATGGATGAGCAGTTCTTC.

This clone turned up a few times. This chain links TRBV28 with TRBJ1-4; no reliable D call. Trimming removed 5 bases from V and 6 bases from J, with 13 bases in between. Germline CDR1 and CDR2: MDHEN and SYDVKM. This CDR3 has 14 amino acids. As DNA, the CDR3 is TGTGCCAGCAGTCCGGTGACTTTGTATGAAAAACTGTTTTTT. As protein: CASSPVTLYEKLFF. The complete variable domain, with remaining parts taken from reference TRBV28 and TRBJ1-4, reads DVKVTQSSRYLVKRTGEKVFLECVQDMDHENMFWYRQDPGLGLRLIYFSYDVKMKEKGDIPEGYSVSREKKERFSLILESASTNQTSMYLCASSPVTLYEKLFFGSGTQLSVL.

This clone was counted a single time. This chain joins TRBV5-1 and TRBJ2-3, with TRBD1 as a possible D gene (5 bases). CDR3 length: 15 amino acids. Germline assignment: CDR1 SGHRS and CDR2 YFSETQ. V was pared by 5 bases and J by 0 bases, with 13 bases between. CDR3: CASRRGDSSTDTQYF. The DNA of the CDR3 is TGCGCCAGCAGAAGAGGAGACAGTAGCACAGATACGCAGTATTTT.

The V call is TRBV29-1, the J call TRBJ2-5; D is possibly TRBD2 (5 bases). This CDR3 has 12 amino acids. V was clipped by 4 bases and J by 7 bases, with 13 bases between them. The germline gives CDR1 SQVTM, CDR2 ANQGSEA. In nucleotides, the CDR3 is TGCAGCGTTGGGGAGTGGTCGTCGACCCAGTACTTC. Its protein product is CSVGEWSSTQYF.

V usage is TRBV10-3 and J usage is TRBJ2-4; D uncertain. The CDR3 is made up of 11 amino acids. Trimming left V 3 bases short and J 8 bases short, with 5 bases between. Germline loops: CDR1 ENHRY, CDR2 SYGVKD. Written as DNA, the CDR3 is TGTGCCATCAGTGAAAGGGACATTCAGTACTTC. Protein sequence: CAISERDIQYF.

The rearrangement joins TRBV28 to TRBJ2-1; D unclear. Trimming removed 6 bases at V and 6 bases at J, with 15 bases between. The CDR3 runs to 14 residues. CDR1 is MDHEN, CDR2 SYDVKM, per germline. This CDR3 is CASSSPIGFNEQFF. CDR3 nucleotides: TGTGCCAGCAGCTCCCCAATAGGGTTCAATGAGCAGTTCTTC.

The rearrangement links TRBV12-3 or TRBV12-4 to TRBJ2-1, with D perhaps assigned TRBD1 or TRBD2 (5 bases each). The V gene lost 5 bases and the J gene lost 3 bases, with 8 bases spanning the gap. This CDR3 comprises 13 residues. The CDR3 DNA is TGTGCCAGCAGTCGAGGGGTCTACAATGAGCAGTTCTTC. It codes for CASSRGVYNEQFF.